The clone carrying this T cell receptor (beta chain) was counted a few times. The target antigen is unknown. This record belongs to a study of cytomegalovirus exposure and HLA in healthy donors. The CDR3 consists of 14 residues. Germline CDR1 is MNHEY and CDR2 is SVGAGI. The V gene lost 5 bases and the J gene lost 5 bases, with 12 bases spanning the gap. The PCR made use of 60 Vbeta and 13 Jbeta primers. Sequencing was performed with immunoSEQ multiplex PCR; in TCRdb, only in-frame clones are kept and a portion is missing. The sample contains nearly 200,000 clones, roughly 81% of which appear only once. Study results and caveats: The authors confirmed in vitro that three CMV-associated chains were specific for CMV antigens. The records held CMV serostatus as the only immune exposure information. The study assumed roughly uniform donor sequencing depth for presence/absence analyses. Sequencing likely generated an artifact that appeared as a cluster of highly shared sequence variants.

Sequenced sample: PBMCs. The sequence came from a woman aged 25 to 39 in good health and CMV-seropositive. The chain links TRBV6-5 to TRBJ1-4, with D tentatively TRBD1 (6 bases). CDR3 protein: CASSEGTPNEKLFF. CDR3 DNA sequence: TGTGCCAGCAGTGAGGGGACACCCAATGAAAAACTGTTTTTT.